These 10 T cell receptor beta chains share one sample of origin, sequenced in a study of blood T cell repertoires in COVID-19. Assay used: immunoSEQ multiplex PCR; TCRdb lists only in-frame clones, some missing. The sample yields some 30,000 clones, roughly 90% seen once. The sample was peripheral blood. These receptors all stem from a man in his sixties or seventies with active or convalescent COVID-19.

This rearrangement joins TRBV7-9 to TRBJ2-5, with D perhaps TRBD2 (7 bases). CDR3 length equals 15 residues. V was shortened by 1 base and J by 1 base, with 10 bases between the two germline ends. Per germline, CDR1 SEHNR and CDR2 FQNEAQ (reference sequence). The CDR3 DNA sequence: TGTGCCAGCAGCTTAGGCGGGGGCCCCCAAGAGACCCAGTACTTC. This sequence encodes CASSLGGGPQETQYF.

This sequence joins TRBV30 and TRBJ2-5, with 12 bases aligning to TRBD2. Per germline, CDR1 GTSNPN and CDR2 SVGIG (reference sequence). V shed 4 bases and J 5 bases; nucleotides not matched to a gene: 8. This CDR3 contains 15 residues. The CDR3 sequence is CAWNYRLAGAETQYF. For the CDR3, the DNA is TGTGCCTGGAACTACAGACTAGCGGGGGCCGAGACCCAGTACTTC.

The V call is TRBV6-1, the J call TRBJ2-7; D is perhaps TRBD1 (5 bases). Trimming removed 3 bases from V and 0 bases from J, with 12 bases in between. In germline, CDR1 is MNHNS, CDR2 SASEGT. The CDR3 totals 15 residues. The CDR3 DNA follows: TGTGCCAGCAGTGACCCGCAGGGATACTCCTACGAGCAGTACTTC. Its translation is CASSDPQGYSYEQYF.

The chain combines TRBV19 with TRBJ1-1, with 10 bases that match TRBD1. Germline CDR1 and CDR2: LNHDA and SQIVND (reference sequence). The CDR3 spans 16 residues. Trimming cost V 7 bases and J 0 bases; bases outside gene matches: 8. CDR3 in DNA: TGTGCCAGTAAGTCCGACAGGGGGCTGATGAACACTGAAGCTTTCTTT. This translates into CASKSDRGLMNTEAFF.

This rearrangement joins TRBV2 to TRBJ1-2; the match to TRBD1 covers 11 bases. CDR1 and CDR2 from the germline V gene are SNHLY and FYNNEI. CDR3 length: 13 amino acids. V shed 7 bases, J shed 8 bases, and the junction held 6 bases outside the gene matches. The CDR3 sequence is CASTRGQGVGYTF. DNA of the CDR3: TGTGCCAGCACGAGGGGACAGGGGGTAGGCTACACCTTC. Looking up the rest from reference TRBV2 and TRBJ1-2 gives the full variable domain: EPEVTQTPSHQVTQMGQEVILRCVPISNHLYFYWYRQILGQKVEFLVSFYNNEISEKSEIFDDQFSVERPDGSNFTLKIRSTKLEDSAMYFCASTRGQGVGYTFGSGTRLTVV.

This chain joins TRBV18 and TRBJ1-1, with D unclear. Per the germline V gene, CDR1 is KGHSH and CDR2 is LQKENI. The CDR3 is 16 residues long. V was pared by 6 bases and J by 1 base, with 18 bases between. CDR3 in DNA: TGTGCCAGCTCCGTGCCCGCGGGGAGGAGGAACACTGAAGCTTTCTTT. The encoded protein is CASSVPAGRRNTEAFF.

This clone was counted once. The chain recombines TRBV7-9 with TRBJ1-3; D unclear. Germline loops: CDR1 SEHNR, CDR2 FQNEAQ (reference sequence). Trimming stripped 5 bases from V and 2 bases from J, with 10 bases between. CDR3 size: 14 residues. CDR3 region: CASSRSGAGNTIYF. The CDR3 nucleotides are TGTGCCAGCAGCAGATCGGGTGCTGGAAACACCATATATTTT.

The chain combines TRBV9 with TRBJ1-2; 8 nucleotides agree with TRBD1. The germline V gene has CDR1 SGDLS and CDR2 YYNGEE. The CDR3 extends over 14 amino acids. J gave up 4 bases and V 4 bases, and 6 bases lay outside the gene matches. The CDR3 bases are TGTGCCAGCAGCCCATTTGGGACAGGCTATGGCTACACCTTC. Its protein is CASSPFGTGYGYTF.

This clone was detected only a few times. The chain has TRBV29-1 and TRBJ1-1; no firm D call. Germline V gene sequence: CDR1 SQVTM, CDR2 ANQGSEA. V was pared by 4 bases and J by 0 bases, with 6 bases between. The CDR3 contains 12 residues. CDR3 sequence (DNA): TGCAGCGTTGGAGTATTGAACACTGAAGCTTTCTTT. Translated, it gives CSVGVLNTEAFF. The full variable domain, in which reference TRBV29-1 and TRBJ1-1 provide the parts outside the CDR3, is SAVISQKPSRDICQRGTSLTIQCQVDSQVTMMFWYRQQPGQSLTLIATANQGSEATYESGFVIDKFPISRPNLTFSTLTVSNMSPEDSSIYLCSVGVLNTEAFFGQGTRLTVV.

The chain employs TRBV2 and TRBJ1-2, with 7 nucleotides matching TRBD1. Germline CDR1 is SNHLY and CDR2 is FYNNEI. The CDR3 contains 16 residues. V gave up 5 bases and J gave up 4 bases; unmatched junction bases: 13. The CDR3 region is CASSRDRSPARYGYTF. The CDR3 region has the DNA TGTGCCAGCAGTAGGGACAGATCACCAGCCCGCTATGGCTACACCTTC. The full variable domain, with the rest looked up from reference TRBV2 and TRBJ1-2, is EPEVTQTPSHQVTQMGQEVILRCVPISNHLYFYWYRQILGQKVEFLVSFYNNEISEKSEIFDDQFSVERPDGSNFTLKIRSTKLEDSAMYFCASSRDRSPARYGYTFGSGTRLTVV.